These T cell receptor beta chains were read from a single sample in a study of shared clonotypes between healthy human individuals. The data were produced by immunoSEQ multiplex PCR, yet TCRdb's version contains in-frame clones alone and is incomplete. The profile shows about 1 million clones, about 74% of them singletons. Sequencing was carried out using memory CD4+ T cells sorted from blood. Receptors originate from a man younger than 35 in good health. Each CDR3 is given with its conserved first and last residue. D genes are given only for firm matches. Where a row states a size, it is once, few, many or the class of an expanded clone; other rows omit it.

V gene	J gene	D gene	clone size	CDR3 DNA	CDR3 protein
TRBV10-3	TRBJ2-1	-	few	TGTGCCATCAGTGGCTCAAAGGTAGAGGGCAATGAGCAGTTCTTC	CAISGSKVEGNEQFF
TRBV5-1	TRBJ2-1	-	-	TGCGCCAGCTGCCCCGGGACTGCGGCTTACAATGAGCAGTTCTTC	CASCPGTAAYNEQFF
TRBV29-1	TRBJ1-4	TRBD1	-	TGCAGCGTTGATTGGGGACAGGGCGAAAAACTGTTTTTT	CSVDWGQGEKLFF
TRBV28	TRBJ2-7	TRBD1	-	TGTGCCAGCAGTGCCCCCGTAGGCCGACAGGGCGAGCAGTACTTC	CASSAPVGRQGEQYF
TRBV19	TRBJ2-3	TRBD1	-	TGTGCCAGTAGTATGAGTCCCGGGACAGGGGGCCGAGATACGCAGTATTTT	CASSMSPGTGGRDTQYF
TRBV5-6	TRBJ2-7	-	-	TGTGCCAGCAGCCTGTTACAGGGCTACGAGCAGTACTTC	CASSLLQGYEQYF
TRBV5-6	TRBJ1-1	-	-	TGTGCCAGCAGCCGGGTGGGGAACACTGAAGCTTTCTTT	CASSRVGNTEAFF
TRBV27	TRBJ2-3	-	few	TGTGCCAGCAGTTTAACTAACACAGATACGCAGTATTTT	CASSLTNTDTQYF
TRBV7-9	TRBJ2-2	-	-	TGTGCCAGCAGCGGTCCGGACCTCGGCTTCCTCACCGGGGAGCTGTTTTTT	CASSGPDLGFLTGELFF
TRBV18	TRBJ2-7	TRBD1	few	TGTGCCAGCTCAATCTCGACAGGGGACACCTACGAGCAGTACTTC	CASSISTGDTYEQYF
TRBV2	TRBJ1-1	TRBD1	many	TGTGCCAGCAGGAGCAGACAGGGGGCGAGCACTGAAGCTTTCTTT	CASRSRQGASTEAFF
TRBV2	TRBJ2-4	-	once	TGTGCCAGCTCATTTCTTTCGGGGGTAGCCAAAAACATTCAGTACTTC	CASSFLSGVAKNIQYF
TRBV18	TRBJ2-3	-	-	TGTGCCAGCTCCTCGACGGCAGGGGCCCGCACAGATACGCAGTATTTT	CASSSTAGARTDTQYF
TRBV2	TRBJ2-5	-	-	TGTGCCAGCGTGGGCGGCAGACAAGAGACCCAGTACTTC	CASVGGRQETQYF
TRBV11-3	TRBJ1-1	-	-	TGTGCCAGCAGCTTAGTGGGGGGCACTGAAGCTTTCTTT	CASSLVGGTEAFF
TRBV10-2	TRBJ2-2	TRBD1	once	TGCGCCAGCAGTTTGACAGGGGGAACCGGGGAGCTGTTTTTT	CASSLTGGTGELFF
TRBV5-1	TRBJ1-2	TRBD1	-	TGCGCCAGCAGCTGGGGCTCGGGACAGGCGTCTGGCGGTAGGGGCTACACCTTC	CASSWGSGQASGGRGYTF
TRBV29-1	TRBJ1-5	-	few	TGCAGCGTTACGAGGGGAGAGGGCAATCAGCCCCAGCATTTT	CSVTRGEGNQPQHF
TRBV30	TRBJ1-6	TRBD1	-	TGTGCCTGGAAGGGGGCTGAAGGGACACCCCTCCACTTT	CAWKGAEGTPLHF
TRBV19	TRBJ1-3	-	-	TGTGCCAGTAGTAGGGAGGACAGCCCGGCCATATATTTT	CASSREDSPAIYF
TRBV5-5	TRBJ1-1	-	-	TGTGCCAGCAGCTTGGGGACAGTCATGATGAACACTGAAGCTTTCTTT	CASSLGTVMMNTEAFF
TRBV18	TRBJ1-5	-	-	TGTGCCAGCTCACCAGGTCTTGAAGGGCCCCAGCATTTT	CASSPGLEGPQHF
TRBV23-1	TRBJ1-1	-	-	TGCGCCAGCAGTCCGAGACAGCCTGACACTGAAGCTTTCTTT	CASSPRQPDTEAFF
TRBV5-8	TRBJ1-4	-	-	TGTGCCAGCAGCTTGGGTGTTGGTTTTGAAAAACTGTTTTTT	CASSLGVGFEKLFF
TRBV27	TRBJ2-7	TRBD2	-	TGTGCCCGCAACGGGACTAGCGGGAGGGCCTTCTACGAGCAGTACTTC	CARNGTSGRAFYEQYF
TRBV30	TRBJ2-1	-	-	TGTGCCTGGAACACGGGAGCCCGGCGGGGTGAGCAGTTCTTC	CAWNTGARRGEQFF
TRBV4-1	TRBJ2-1	TRBD1	-	TGCGCCAGCAGCCTACAAGTGGGCAGGGACAGCTACAATGAGCAGTTCTTC	CASSLQVGRDSYNEQFF
TRBV18	TRBJ2-2	-	once	TGTGCCAGCTCACCGAGGGGCGGCGCGAACACCGGGGAGCTGTTTTTT	CASSPRGGANTGELFF
TRBV28	TRBJ1-6	TRBD1	-	TGTGCCAGCAGTTTCCAGGGGGCGAATTCACCCCTCCACTTT	CASSFQGANSPLHF
TRBV7-2	TRBJ1-6	-	few	TGTGCCAGCACCTCCGTTGGAAGGTCACCCCTCCACTTT	CASTSVGRSPLHF
TRBV20-1	TRBJ2-1	-	-	TGCAGTGTCAATGGTCATGAGCAGTTCTTC	CSVNGHEQFF
TRBV6-5	TRBJ1-1	TRBD1	-	TGTGCCAGCAGTCGACAGGGCTCTGAAGCTTTCTTT	CASSRQGSEAFF
TRBV6-5	TRBJ2-2	TRBD2	-	TGTGCCAGCAGCACGACTAGCGGGACGCTGTTTTTT	CASSTTSGTLFF
TRBV11-3	TRBJ2-7	TRBD2	-	TGTGCCAGCGGGCCGGGTGGCGGGGGGACCTCCTACGAGCAGTACTTC	CASGPGGGGTSYEQYF
TRBV14	TRBJ1-2	-	-	TGTGCCAGCAGCCAGAGGAACTATGGCTACACCTTC	CASSQRNYGYTF
TRBV5-1	TRBJ1-2	TRBD1	once	TGCGCCAGCAGCTTTGGGACAGGAGCTAACTATGGCTACACCTTC	CASSFGTGANYGYTF
TRBV7-2	TRBJ1-2	-	-	TGTGCCAGCAGCTTAGATGGAGGCTATTATGGCTACACCTTC	CASSLDGGYYGYTF
TRBV6-6	TRBJ1-2	-	-	TGTGCCAGCAGTTATGGGGGGTTAAACTATGGCTACACCTTC	CASSYGGLNYGYTF
TRBV7-8	TRBJ2-1	-	once	TGTGCCAGCAGGCTGTTGGGATTGACCGGCCCGTCCTACAATGAGCAGTTCTTC	CASRLLGLTGPSYNEQFF
TRBV5-1	TRBJ2-1	TRBD1	few	TGCGCCAGCAGCCCAGACAGGGGGCGATACACATTCAATGAGCAGTTCTTC	CASSPDRGRYTFNEQFF
TRBV7-2	TRBJ2-4	TRBD1	-	TGTGCCAGCAGCACGGGACAGGGGGCGCCGGGCAAAAACATTCAGTACTTC	CASSTGQGAPGKNIQYF
TRBV10-2	TRBJ1-6	TRBD1	-	TGCGCCAGCAGTGAGTCGCAGGGGGCTAATTCACCCCTCCACTTT	CASSESQGANSPLHF
TRBV6-1	TRBJ1-5	-	-	TGTGCCAGCAGTGAAGTGGGGATTAGCAATCAGCCCCAGCATTTT	CASSEVGISNQPQHF
TRBV7-8	TRBJ2-6	TRBD1	-	TGTGCCAGCAGCCCAAGAAGTGGGTGGGAGGGACAGGGGGCCGGGGCCAACGTCCTGACTTTC	CASSPRSGWEGQGAGANVLTF
TRBV2	TRBJ1-2	TRBD1	-	TGTGCCAGCTCCCGGGGACAGGGCTATGGCTACACCTTC	CASSRGQGYGYTF
TRBV5-1	TRBJ2-2	TRBD1	-	TGCGCCAGCAGCTTGGGTTTGACAGGGGGTAACACCGGGGAGCTGTTTTTT	CASSLGLTGGNTGELFF
TRBV4-1	TRBJ1-1	-	few	TGCGCCAGCAGCCAAGATCGTGGAGATTGGGGCACTGAAGCTTTCTTT	CASSQDRGDWGTEAFF
TRBV18	TRBJ2-1	TRBD1	-	TGTGCCAGCTCACAAGTAGCACAGGGGGTTTTTTATGAGCAGTTCTTC	CASSQVAQGVFYEQFF
TRBV5-1	TRBJ2-3	TRBD1	-	TGCGCCAGCAGCTTGGGGGGACAGCCAACGCAGTATTTT	CASSLGGQPTQYF
TRBV29-1	TRBJ1-2	-	-	TGCAGCGTTGATTTGGGGGCAGGAGCTAACTATGGCTACACCTTC	CSVDLGAGANYGYTF